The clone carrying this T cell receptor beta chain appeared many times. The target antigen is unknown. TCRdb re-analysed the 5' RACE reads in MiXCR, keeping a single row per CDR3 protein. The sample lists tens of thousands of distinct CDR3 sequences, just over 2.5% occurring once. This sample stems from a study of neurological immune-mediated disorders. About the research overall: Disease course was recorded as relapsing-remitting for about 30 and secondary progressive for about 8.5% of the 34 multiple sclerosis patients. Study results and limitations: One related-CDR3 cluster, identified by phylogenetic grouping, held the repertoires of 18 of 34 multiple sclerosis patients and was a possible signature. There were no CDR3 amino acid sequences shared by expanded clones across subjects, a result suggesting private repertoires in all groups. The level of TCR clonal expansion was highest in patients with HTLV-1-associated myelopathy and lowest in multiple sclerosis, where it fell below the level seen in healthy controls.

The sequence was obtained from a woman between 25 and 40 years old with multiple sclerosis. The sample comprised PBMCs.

The CDR3 spells CASSPDGLAGETQYF. The CDR3 region has the DNA TGTGCCAGCAGCCCGGATGGGCTAGCGGGAGAGACCCAGTACTTC. The chain links TRBV4-2 to TRBJ2-5; 8 nucleotides line up with TRBD2. The junction had 8 bases not matched to a gene; V was cut back by 4 bases and J by 4 bases. This CDR3 is 15 amino acids long. Germline V gene lookup returns CDR1 LGHNA and CDR2 YNFKEQ.